This T cell receptor beta chain was identified in a study of T cell repertoires and leukemia-associated antigens. Study-wide background: Each sample gave about 3.3 to 5.0 million effective reads.

The V gene lost 1 base and the J gene lost 0 bases, with 7 bases spanning the gap. The CDR3 consists of 15 residues. Germline values: CDR1 LGHNA, CDR2 YSLEER. CD3+ T cells were rested overnight without fetal bovine serum. Study results and limitations: V, J, VDJ and CDR3 counts did not differ significantly among groups.

Details on this clonotype: Its antigen is unknown.

TCRdb recomputed calls from the 5' RACE reads with MiXCR, one row per CDR3 protein. The sample contains 9,500 to 15,000 distinct CDR3 sequences, 35% to 45% of which appear only once. The V call is TRBV4-3, the J call TRBJ2-1, with D hard to call. This clonotype was obtained from a female donor in good health. The sequenced sample consisted of CD3+ T cells sorted from blood and cultured. The CDR3 region is CASSQVPSSYNEQFF. CDR3 bases: TGCGCCAGCAGCCAAGTGCCGAGCTCCTACAATGAGCAGTTCTTC.